This T cell receptor (beta chain) was profiled in a study of neoadjuvant anti-PD-1 for oral cavity cancer. Data came from immunoSEQ multiplex PCR; TCRdb stores just in-frame clones and leaves some out. The sample lists about 12,000 clones, 71% occurring once. CDR3 length equals 15 residues. Trimming stripped 1 base from V and 3 bases from J, with 13 bases between. Germline loops: CDR1 SGDLS, CDR2 YYNGEE. This sample's time point: after neoadjuvant nivolumab, at surgical resection. The TCR was taken from a person between 40 and 80 years old with oral cavity squamous cell carcinoma. This chain connects TRBV9 to TRBJ1-2; D is perhaps TRBD1 (5 bases). The specimen comprised PBMCs, sampled after nivolumab (anti-PD-1) treatment. This CDR3 reads CASSVQGPQDYGYTF. The DNA of the CDR3 is TGTGCCAGCAGCGTACAGGGACCTCAGGACTATGGCTACACCTTC.